The entry below describes one T cell receptor beta chain. The antigen is not known. The source of the sample is a study of T cell responses to AZD1222 COVID-19 vaccine. Study-wide points: At baseline, just five to seven AZD1222 recipients tested seropositive. Spike was spanned by vaccine-associated CD4 TCRs, with dominance at 160-218 and 743-854. It was only after the peak T cell response that any repertoires were sampled.

The method was immunoSEQ multiplex PCR; TCRdb's version includes in-frame clones alone and lacks a portion of them. The table records around 120,000 clones, 87% of them present only once. The TCR originated in an adult in good health. Specimen: peripheral blood, collected on day 0 of AZD1222 vaccination.

The CDR3 nucleotides are TGTGCCAGCAGCCGAAGCGGAGAGAAAGGTCCCTTTTACAATGAGCAGTTCTTC. This encodes CASSRSGEKGPFYNEQFF. The rearrangement links TRBV7-9 to TRBJ2-1, with D possibly being TRBD2 (5 bases). The CDR3 runs to 18 residues. Germline V gene data show CDR1 as SEHNR and CDR2 as FQNEAQ (reference sequence). V was cut by 5 bases and J by 4 bases, with 24 bases left in between. Complete variable domain (other parts from reference TRBV7-9 and TRBJ2-1): DTGVSQNPRHKITKRGQNVTFRCDPISEHNRLYWYRQTLGQGPEFLTYFQNEAQLEKSRLLSDRFSAERPKGSFSTLEIQRTEQGDSAMYLCASSRSGEKGPFYNEQFFGPGTRLTVL.